The source of this T cell receptor beta chain is a study of T cell clusters in autoimmune cytopenias (dated by TCRdb to about 2019). Context from the whole study: A mean age of approximately 52 years and a median age of 59 years were recorded for the healthy donor controls, of whom about 50% of the roughly 45 were female. Per sample, TRB sequencing gave a median depth of approximately 54,000 reads and a median of 2,350 distinct TRB clonotypes. Peripheral blood TRB and IGH repertoires were sequenced in autoimmune cytopenia patients at active disease and during treatment follow-up, alongside healthy, CLL and autoimmune hepatitis controls. The study was designed to test whether a disease-specific immune repertoire signature usable as a blood-based biomarker is carried by autoimmune cytopenia patients. Controls were roughly 26 age-matched healthy donors for primary cytopenia and about 14 age-matched CLL patients for secondary cytopenia. The comparison group for autoimmune hepatitis repertoires was 20 to 25 healthy donors matched for age and sex.

Study-wide findings and limitations: The GLIPH analysis suggested a lack of physiological T cell clusters in primary autoimmune cytopenia patients, since around 50 clusters were exclusive to healthy donors whereas approximately 16 were exclusive to patients. The T cell clusters were only ever defined in silico, so experimental validation of their functional role was still needed. Healthy donors showed around 2.9-fold more exclusive TRB clusters than active autoimmune hepatitis patients, consistent with an autoimmunity-wide signature. The cluster-lack signature was not observed for secondary cytopenia versus CLL, as the signature was apparently masked by the dominant lymphoma-associated repertoire. The TRB repertoire shifts, including less even repertoires in secondary cytopenia and CLL, mostly reflected lymphoma bias and not autoimmunity.

To amplify TRB rearrangements, a touch-down multiplex PCR protocol was run with the TRB-A and TRB-B primer pools combined in a single tube. Illumina adapters and sample indices were added to the amplicons through two consecutive PCR reactions using Phusion HS II polymerase. Amplicons were gel-purified with the NucleoSpin Gel and PCR Clean-up kit, then quantified by Qubit and quality-checked on an Agilent 2100 Bioanalyzer. Sequencing of the libraries was done on an Illumina MiSeq with paired-end, single-indexed, 600-cycle runs. Per the authors' processing: MiXCR version 2.1.12, together with the default MiXCR reference library, was used to align and assemble the TRB reads. A clone was defined by each unique CDR3 nucleotide sequence, and analysis was restricted to productive sequences with at least two reads. Alpha-parameterized diversity profiles (alpha 0 to 5), including the Shannon (alpha 1) and Simpson (alpha 2) indices, were computed with an R script to assess repertoire diversity. Combinatorial TRB VJ usage was calculated with the tcR package and was compared between cohorts by principal component analysis performed with ade4. Using GLIPH, TCRbeta CDR3s were clustered on pairs of cohorts matched for age and read depth, and a Wilcoxon test was used to compare cluster frequencies. The reads, reprocessed by TCRdb, yield one row per CDR3 protein sequence and no DNA. These V and J calls are TCRdb output, not the study's own analysis. This sample's records show 4,500 or so distinct CDR3 sequences. 11% of the sample comes from the top ten.

Each sample's TRB amplification started from roughly 260 ng of peripheral blood genomic DNA, which corresponds to some 36,000 genome equivalents. Regarding this clonotype: Its recognized antigen is unknown.

These data were also filed under a second study, of T cell repertoires in aging, cancer and after chemotherapy. The second study, in turn, reports: Donors were distributed across six age groups ranging from 30 or younger to 70 or older, with at least three individuals included per group. Control TCR repertoires from healthy donors were recorded across several months to years, and re-sampling revealed clear clonal overlap. Approximately 10 million TCR reads were contained in the full dataset. Compared with age-matched healthy donors, untreated patients with hematological or solid cancers had significantly lower TCR diversity and higher clonality in blood. In healthy donors, the decline in TCR diversity with age was mainly explained by loss of richness, whereas in cancer patients loss of evenness was also found to contribute. An increase in median generation probability over the chemotherapy interval was observed in both cancer cohorts, suggesting that the repertoire was reconstituted through rebound thymic output. According to the authors, the repertoire data do not permit conclusions about immunological memory after chemotherapy. To look at immunoaging and at how T cells reconstitute after chemotherapy, the study profiled TCR beta repertoires in peripheral blood from both healthy donors and cancer patients. Alongside fewer than 100 healthy donors serving as a reference group, the cohort included 218 cancer patients, of whom 94 had hematological cancers and fewer than 130 had solid cancers. Processing of the TRB sequences was carried out with MiXCR versions 2.12 and 3.0.5. Shannon diversity, evenness, clonality (one minus evenness), and alpha-parameterized diversity profiles from alpha 0 to 5 were included as repertoire metrics. The IGoR algorithm was used to calculate generation probabilities for clones in the paired samples taken before and after chemotherapy.

This clonotype originated in a human donor in good health. Input material: peripheral blood.

The encoded CDR3 is CASTPSFRGTEAFF. Recombination connected TRBV19 to TRBJ1-1; no DNA is available, so the TRBD1 call from TCRdb remains unchecked. The CDR3 starts with the cysteine, ends with the phenylalanine, and has 14 residues. No DNA sequence was recorded. The germline V gene (reference sequence) specifies LNHDA as CDR1 and SQIVND as CDR2.